This T cell receptor (beta chain) was recovered during a study of blood T cells in healthy people across ages. J was trimmed by 0 bases and V by 7 bases; bases with no gene match: 7. The CDR3 is 16 residues long. Germline V gene data show CDR1 as SQVTM and CDR2 as ANQGSEA. Combining a sample-barcoded 5' primer with a J-beta primer mix, a second PCR ran for roughly 7 to 11 cycles. MiXCR was run by TCRdb on the 5' RACE reads, yielding one entry per CDR3 protein. The sample lists about 690,000 distinct CDR3 sequences; 40% to 45% were seen once. Every sample gave at least 5.5 micrograms of total RNA when it was extracted.

The chain employs TRBV29-1 and TRBJ2-6; 9 nucleotides line up with TRBD1. The sample taken for sequencing was blood. The receptor was isolated from an elderly man in good health. CDR3 sequence: CSAQDRGSSGANVLTF. The CDR3 region has the DNA TGCAGCGCCCAGGACAGGGGCAGCTCTGGGGCCAACGTCCTGACTTTC.